The rows below give T cell receptor beta chains drawn from one sample of a study of blood T cells in healthy people across ages. TCRdb called the 5' RACE reads again in MiXCR, with one record for every CDR3 protein. The sample has over a million distinct CDR3 sequences; around 55% are singletons. The specimen sequenced was blood. These receptor sequences come from a man aged 18 to 29 in good health. The CDR3 runs from the conserved cysteine through the conserved F or W. The D gene is left open where the match is weak. Clone sizes are given selectively: once, few, many, or a class where the clone is expanded.

cdr3_nt | cdr3_aa | d_call | clone_size | j_call | v_call
TGCAGTGCTAGAGGGGAGACAGGGTATGGCTACACCTTC | CSARGETGYGYTF | TRBD1 | few | TRBJ1-2 | TRBV20-1
TGTGCCAGCAGCTTAGACTCGCGGGGTCTGGGACAGGACCCCGCTAACTATGGCTACACCTTC | CASSLDSRGLGQDPANYGYTF | TRBD1 | . | TRBJ1-2 | TRBV11-2
TGTGCCAGCAGCTTAGAGGGAAAGCGCAATCAGCCCCAGCATTTT | CASSLEGKRNQPQHF | . | . | TRBJ1-5 | TRBV7-8
TGTGCCACTACGAGACTAGCGGGAGGCTCCGAGGAGCTGTTTTTT | CATTRLAGGSEELFF | TRBD2 | . | TRBJ2-2 | TRBV25-1
TGTGCCAGCAGTCACAGGGTCCGGAACTATGGCTACACCTTC | CASSHRVRNYGYTF | . | . | TRBJ1-2 | TRBV12-3/TRBV12-4
TGTGCCAGCAGCTTTGACCGGGACAGGGTAAGGAATGAGCAGTTCTTC | CASSFDRDRVRNEQFF | TRBD1 | . | TRBJ2-1 | TRBV5-4
TGCAGTGCTCCCCGAGAGGGACGGTACGAGCAGTACTTC | CSAPREGRYEQYF | . | . | TRBJ2-7 | TRBV20-1
TGTGCCAGCAGCTTGGACTGGTCTCGACAGGCGTACCAAGAGACCCAGTACTTC | CASSLDWSRQAYQETQYF | . | . | TRBJ2-5 | TRBV5-8
TGTGCCAGCAGCTTAGTTTCGCGGGAGCGCACAGATACGCAGTATTTT | CASSLVSRERTDTQYF | TRBD2 | . | TRBJ2-3 | TRBV7-2
TGTGCCAGCACGCTATCGGGGGGGCGAGTGGGAGAGCAGTACTTC | CASTLSGGRVGEQYF | TRBD2 | . | TRBJ2-4 | TRBV6-6
TGTGCCACCAGTGAGTCTGGACAGTCTAACTATGGCTACACCTTC | CATSESGQSNYGYTF | . | . | TRBJ1-2 | TRBV24-1
TGCGCCAGCAGCGTCGGAAATAGCGGTCTCTACGAGCAGTACTTC | CASSVGNSGLYEQYF | . | . | TRBJ2-7 | TRBV5-1
TGTGCCAGCAGAACCGGGACAGGTGACTACAATGAGCAGTTCTTC | CASRTGTGDYNEQFF | TRBD1 | few | TRBJ2-1 | TRBV6-5
TGTGCCAGCAGTAGCCGCGCCTGGGGGACGGAAGAGACCCAGTACTTC | CASSSRAWGTEETQYF | . | . | TRBJ2-5 | TRBV12-3/TRBV12-4
TGTGCCAGCAGCTTAGTGCCTAGCGGGATTGGGGAGACCCAGTACTTC | CASSLVPSGIGETQYF | TRBD2 | . | TRBJ2-5 | TRBV7-9
TGCAGTGCTAACAGGGAAATGAACACTGAAGCTTTCTTT | CSANREMNTEAFF | . | . | TRBJ1-1 | TRBV20-1
TGTGCCAGCAGCTCGACTTCCCTGAGCGTCAGGAACACTGAAGCTTTCTTT | CASSSTSLSVRNTEAFF | . | once | TRBJ1-1 | TRBV7-9
TGTGCCAGCAGGTTTAGCGGGGAACAAGAGACCCAGTACTTC | CASRFSGEQETQYF | TRBD2 | . | TRBJ2-5 | TRBV6-2/TRBV6-3
TGTGCCAGCAGTTTGCCTAGCGGGACCGGGGAGCTGTTTTTT | CASSLPSGTGELFF | TRBD2 | few | TRBJ2-2 | TRBV27
TGCGCCAGCAGCTGGACAGGGAGTGGCTACACCTTC | CASSWTGSGYTF | TRBD1 | few | TRBJ1-2 | TRBV5-1
TGCAGTGCTTTGAAAGGCGCAGGGGCTGGGGATACGCAGTATTTT | CSALKGAGAGDTQYF | . | . | TRBJ2-3 | TRBV20-1
TGTGCCAGCAGTTTAGGGAACCCGGAGTGGGAAGAGACCCAGTACTTC | CASSLGNPEWEETQYF | . | . | TRBJ2-5 | TRBV12-3/TRBV12-4
TGCAGTGCTAGAGACTACAGGGAGACCTTTCCCTACGAGCAGTACTTC | CSARDYRETFPYEQYF | . | . | TRBJ2-7 | TRBV20-1
TGCGCCAGCAGCCAAGTAGGAGCAGCGGAGGAGACCCAGTACTTC | CASSQVGAAEETQYF | . | . | TRBJ2-5 | TRBV4-1
TGCAGTGCCACTAGCGAAACCTACAATGAGCAGTTCTTC | CSATSETYNEQFF | TRBD2 | few | TRBJ2-1 | TRBV20-1
TGCAGCGTTGTCAGGGAGAACACTGAAGCTTTCTTT | CSVVRENTEAFF | . | . | TRBJ1-1 | TRBV29-1
TGTGCCAGCAGCGTAGCCGGTAAGGACGAGCAGTACTTC | CASSVAGKDEQYF | . | . | TRBJ2-7 | TRBV9
TGTGCCAGCAGTTCTTTTAGCGGGGGGGCAGATACGCAGTATTTT | CASSSFSGGADTQYF | TRBD2 | . | TRBJ2-3 | TRBV7-9
TGTGCCAGCAGCCCCACGGCCCCCGGGTCTCTACTACACGAGCAGTACTTC | CASSPTAPGSLLHEQYF | . | . | TRBJ2-7 | TRBV7-9
TGTGCCAGCAGTTACTACACTGAAGCTTTCTTT | CASSYYTEAFF | . | . | TRBJ1-1 | TRBV6-2/TRBV6-3
TGTGCCAGTTCGCACGAATCCGGGACTTGGGTAGAGACCCAGTACTTC | CASSHESGTWVETQYF | . | . | TRBJ2-5 | TRBV6-1
TGTGCCAGCAGCCATATCAGGAACACTGAAGCTTTCTTT | CASSHIRNTEAFF | . | . | TRBJ1-1 | TRBV3-1
TGCAGCGTTGAGGCGGGAAAACGCACAGATACGCAGTATTTT | CSVEAGKRTDTQYF | . | . | TRBJ2-3 | TRBV29-1
TGCGCCAGCAGCTTGGAGGCGGCCGTGTCGCACGAGCAGTACTTC | CASSLEAAVSHEQYF | . | . | TRBJ2-7 | TRBV5-1
TGTGCCAGCAGTCGGACAGGGCACGATGAGCAGTTCTTC | CASSRTGHDEQFF | TRBD1 | . | TRBJ2-1 | TRBV2
TGTGCCACCAGTGATTTACCCCGGGACAGGGTAAGCCCTGAGCAGTTCTTC | CATSDLPRDRVSPEQFF | TRBD1 | . | TRBJ2-1 | TRBV24-1
TGTGCCAGCAGCCAAGGAGGCGACAGAGGTCCCTTCCAAGAGACCCAGTACTTC | CASSQGGDRGPFQETQYF | . | . | TRBJ2-5 | TRBV3-1
TGTGCCAGCAGTTTAGACTATACGGGGGGCGTTGATGGCTACACCTTC | CASSLDYTGGVDGYTF | . | . | TRBJ1-2 | TRBV7-9
TGCGCCAGCAGTTACTCGATGGACAGGGGGGGTTACAATGAGCAGTTCTTC | CASSYSMDRGGYNEQFF | TRBD1 | . | TRBJ2-1 | TRBV6-6
TGCAGCGTTGCCCTCCAACGGGACTACGAGCAGTACTTC | CSVALQRDYEQYF | . | . | TRBJ2-7 | TRBV29-1
TGTGCCAGCAGCAATTTGAGGGCTGAAGCTTTCTTT | CASSNLRAEAFF | . | . | TRBJ1-1 | TRBV7-9
TGTGCCAGCAGTGCCGGGACAGGGATTTACGAGCAGTTCTTC | CASSAGTGIYEQFF | TRBD1 | . | TRBJ2-1 | TRBV2
TGCAGTGCTAGAGATTTCGGGGAAGAGACCCAGTACTTC | CSARDFGEETQYF | . | . | TRBJ2-5 | TRBV20-1
TGTGCCAGCAGCCCAGGGACGGACAACACTGAAGCTTTCTTT | CASSPGTDNTEAFF | . | few | TRBJ1-1 | TRBV27
TGCGCCAGCAGCTTGGAAGGGGCTGTGGGCGTGGATGAGCAGTTCTTC | CASSLEGAVGVDEQFF | . | . | TRBJ2-1 | TRBV5-1
TGTGCCAGCAGTTACTCGGGGGACACCTTCCGCTACGAGCAGTACTTC | CASSYSGDTFRYEQYF | . | once | TRBJ2-7 | TRBV6-5
TGCAGTGCTAGAGATGCCCCGGGTCCAAATTCACCCCTCCACTTT | CSARDAPGPNSPLHF | . | few | TRBJ1-6 | TRBV20-1
TGCGCCAGCCGGACTAGCGGTCTGGCAGATACGCAGTATTTT | CASRTSGLADTQYF | TRBD2 | . | TRBJ2-3 | TRBV4-1
TGCAGTGCTGCGGGAGCCTACAATGAGCAGTTCTTC | CSAAGAYNEQFF | TRBD2 | . | TRBJ2-1 | TRBV20-1
TGTGCCAGCAGCTCCCGGATTGTGGACTATGGCTACACCTTC | CASSSRIVDYGYTF | . | few | TRBJ1-2 | TRBV7-9
TGCAGTGCTAGGTTTAGCAGTTACCAAGAGACCCAGTACTTC | CSARFSSYQETQYF | . | . | TRBJ2-5 | TRBV20-1